What follows are 30 T cell receptor beta chains derived from one specimen sequenced in a study of blood T cell repertoires in COVID-19. Profiling relied on immunoSEQ multiplex PCR, and the TCRdb table lists in-frame clones only, not all of them. The sample comprises some 250,000 clones, approximately 83% of which are singletons, and 1.9% rests with the top ten. The sequenced material came from PBMCs or T cells enriched from blood (not recorded which). These receptors were obtained from a woman aged 45 to 65 who had recovered from COVID-19.

The rearrangement uses TRBV24-1 and TRBJ1-5; 7 bases are a match to TRBD1. CDR1 and CDR2 from the germline V gene are KGHDR and SFDVKD. V trimming: 3 bases; J trimming: 0 bases; junction bases outside the gene matches: 4. The CDR3 spans 16 residues. DNA for the CDR3: TGTGCCACCAGTGATCACAGGGGCGGTAGCAATCAGCCCCAGCATTTT. It translates to CATSDHRGGSNQPQHF.

This clone was observed once. The chain couples TRBV20-1 to TRBJ2-7; the D is unclear. Germline V gene lookup returns CDR1 DFQATT and CDR2 SNEGSKA (reference sequence). The CDR3 sequence is 10 residues long. CDR3 DNA sequence: TGCAGCCCCCTAGCCTACGAGCAGTACTTC. It specifies CSPLAYEQYF.

The V call is TRBV5-6, the J call TRBJ1-2, with D perhaps matching TRBD1 (6 bases). The CDR3 consists of 15 residues. Trimming pared 4 bases from V and 8 bases from J, leaving 21 bases between. Per germline, CDR1 SGHDT and CDR2 YYEEEE. The CDR3 protein is CASSPNFGGARGYTF. DNA for the CDR3: TGTGCCAGCAGCCCCAATTTCGGGGGGGCGAGGGGCTACACCTTC. The complete variable domain, with remaining parts taken from reference TRBV5-6 and TRBJ1-2, reads DAGVTQSPTHLIKTRGQQVTLRCSPKSGHDTVSWYQQALGQGPQFIFQYYEEEERQRGNFPDRFSGHQFPNYSSELNVNALLLGDSALYLCASSPNFGGARGYTFGSGTRLTVV.

The V and J genes are TRBV9 and TRBJ2-7; a weak D match, TRBD2 (6 bases). The CDR3 has 14 amino acids. Germline assignment: CDR1 SGDLS and CDR2 YYNGEE. The V gene lost 3 bases and the J gene lost 1 base, with 11 bases spanning the gap. CDR3 in DNA: TGTGCCAGCAGCGCCGGGAGAGGGTCCTACGAGCAGTACTTC. It translates to CASSAGRGSYEQYF.

The chain uses TRBV11-3 and TRBJ1-1, with 10 bases fitting TRBD1. The CDR3 has 14 residues. Per germline, CDR1 SGHNT and CDR2 YENEEA. V lost 0 bases and J lost 9; bases outside the gene matches: 4. In DNA form, the CDR3 reads TGTGCCAGCAGCTTAGAGACAGGGGGCGTGCAAGCTTTCTTT. It codes for CASSLETGGVQAFF.

This clone was recorded only once. The chain has TRBV6-5 and TRBJ1-2; TRBD1 matches 11 bases. Looked up from germline, CDR1 is MNHEY and CDR2 is SVGAGI. The CDR3 consists of 14 residues. V shed 8 bases and J 4 bases; nucleotides not matched to a gene: 6. This CDR3 is CASGWTGGTYGYTF. As DNA, the CDR3 is TGTGCCAGCGGCTGGACAGGGGGCACCTATGGCTACACCTTC.

The V and J genes are TRBV5-1 and TRBJ2-5, with unresolved D. Germline V gene sequence: CDR1 SGHRS, CDR2 YFSETQ. The CDR3 extends over 11 amino acids. V gave up 0 bases and J gave up 14 bases, with 11 bases separating them. The CDR3 DNA is TGCGCCAGCAGCTTGGGAGGAGTTCTTTACTTC. Residues: CASSLGGVLYF. The variable domain in full, completed from reference TRBV5-1 and TRBJ2-5, reads KAGVTQTPRYLIKTRGQQVTLSCSPISGHRSVSWYQQTPGQGLQFLFEYFSETQRNKGNFPGRFSGRQFSNSRSEMNVSTLELGDSALYLCASSLGGVLYFGPGTRLLVL.

The chain carries TRBV28 and TRBJ1-2; TRBD1 agrees at 7 bases. This CDR3 comprises 14 residues. V shed 5 bases, J shed 6 bases, and the junction held 9 bases outside the gene matches. The germline V gene encodes CDR1 MDHEN and CDR2 SYDVKM. The CDR3 protein is CASSQVLRGDGYTF. The DNA for the CDR3 is TGTGCCAGCAGTCAAGTACTCAGGGGGGATGGCTACACCTTC.

V usage is TRBV5-1 and J usage is TRBJ2-3; weak D call: TRBD1 (5 bases). This CDR3 has 14 residues. Trimming left V 0 bases short and J 3 bases short, with 8 bases between. CDR1 SGHRS and CDR2 YFSETQ come from the germline V gene. The CDR3 coding sequence is TGCGCCAGCAGCTTGGGACAGAGGACAGATACGCAGTATTTT. Residues: CASSLGQRTDTQYF.

The chain is built from TRBV28 and TRBJ1-2; 8 nucleotides align to TRBD1. The CDR3 loop spans 16 amino acids. V gave up 1 base and J gave up 6 bases; unmatched junction bases: 10. In germline, CDR1 is MDHEN, CDR2 SYDVKM. DNA for the CDR3: TGTGCCAGCAGTTTATTACTTGGACAGGGAGGTGATGGCTACACCTTC. Protein sequence: CASSLLLGQGGDGYTF.

The chain links TRBV28 to TRBJ1-6; weak D call: TRBD1 (6 bases). The CDR3 has 15 residues. V was clipped by 6 bases and J by 3 bases, with 12 bases between them. Germline-derived CDR1 and CDR2 are MDHEN and SYDVKM. The CDR3 DNA reads TGTGCCAGCAGACAGGGAGAGAACTATAATTCACCCCTCCACTTT. It yields the protein CASRQGENYNSPLHF. Full variable domain (rest looked up from reference TRBV28 and TRBJ1-6): DVKVTQSSRYLVKRTGEKVFLECVQDMDHENMFWYRQDPGLGLRLIYFSYDVKMKEKGDIPEGYSVSREKKERFSLILESASTNQTSMYLCASRQGENYNSPLHFGNGTRLTVT.

This clone appeared a single time. The chain carries TRBV10-1 and TRBJ1-4, with TRBD1 matching over 9 bases. The CDR3 has 14 residues. Unmatched junction bases numbered 5, after V lost 10 bases and J lost 2 bases. CDR1 is WNHNN, CDR2 SYGVQD, per germline (reference sequence). CDR3 bases: TGCGCCACCCGGACAGGGGTGACTAATGAAAAACTGTTTTTT. Protein: CATRTGVTNEKLFF.

This chain connects TRBV4-1 to TRBJ1-5; no definite D call. CDR3 length equals 15 residues. CDR1 is MGHRA, CDR2 YSYEKL, per germline. Trimming removed 0 bases from V and 0 bases from J, with 6 bases in between. The CDR3 spells CASSQDSGSNQPQHF. CDR3 sequence (DNA): TGCGCCAGCAGCCAAGATTCCGGTAGCAATCAGCCCCAGCATTTT.

The chain has TRBV7-2 and TRBJ1-3; D is perhaps TRBD1 (6 bases). The germline gives CDR1 SGHTA, CDR2 FQGNSA. V dropped 5 bases and J dropped 0 bases, with 14 bases sitting between them. The CDR3 runs to 16 residues. In nucleotides, the CDR3 is TGTGCCAGCAGCCCGAGACGGACAGCCTCTGGAAACACCATATATTTT. Amino acid sequence: CASSPRRTASGNTIYF.

V and J are TRBV7-8 and TRBJ2-1, with D tentatively TRBD2 (5 bases). V was cut by 0 bases and J by 6 bases, with 6 bases left in between. The CDR3 contains 13 residues. The germline V gene encodes CDR1 SGHVS and CDR2 FQNEAQ. This chain's CDR3 is CASSLAGSNEQFF. The CDR3 coding sequence is TGTGCCAGCAGCTTAGCGGGGAGCAATGAGCAGTTCTTC.

The J gene is TRBJ2-1, the V gene TRBV2; tentative D call: TRBD2 (6 bases). The length of the CDR3 is 12 residues. The V and J ends lost 6 bases and 10 bases respectively, with 13 bases between them. Germline V gene lookup returns CDR1 SNHLY and CDR2 FYNNEI. CDR3 coding DNA: TGTGCCAGCAGCGGGAGCGGAGAGGAGCAGTTCTTC. Encoded protein: CASSGSGEEQFF.

This sequence joins TRBV28 and TRBJ1-1; 7 bases are a match to TRBD1. CDR1 and CDR2 from the germline V gene are MDHEN and SYDVKM. Losses at the gene ends were 6 bases for V and 8 bases for J; bases not matched to a gene: 12. CDR3 length equals 14 residues. CDR3 region: CASRRANKGGEAFF. The CDR3 nucleotides are TGTGCCAGCAGAAGGGCCAACAAAGGGGGCGAAGCTTTCTTT.

The chain is built from TRBV7-8 and TRBJ2-7; D is possibly TRBD2 (6 bases). Trimming took 4 bases from V and 0 from J, leaving 16 bases between them. The CDR3 length is 16 residues. Germline V gives CDR1 SGHVS, CDR2 FQNEAQ. In nucleotides, the CDR3 is TGTGCCAGCAGCTCTTCACTAGCCCCAAGCTCCTACGAGCAGTACTTC. Residues: CASSSSLAPSSYEQYF.

The gene calls are TRBV4-2 and TRBJ1-1; weak D call: TRBD1 (5 bases). This CDR3 comprises 16 residues. The V and J ends lost 4 bases and 3 bases respectively, with 18 bases between them. CDR1 is LGHNA, CDR2 YNFKEQ, per germline. CDR3 sequence: CASSLRVGGVDTEAFF. CDR3 DNA: TGTGCCAGCAGCCTAAGGGTGGGGGGGGTGGACACTGAAGCTTTCTTT.

The chain uses TRBV6-5 and TRBJ1-6; TRBD1 agrees at 7 bases. Germline CDR1 and CDR2: MNHEY and SVGAGI. This CDR3 is 16 amino acids long. Trimming took 2 bases from V and 7 from J; bases not matched to a gene: 8. The CDR3 reads CASSYMAGGTNSPLHF. As DNA, the CDR3 is TGTGCCAGCAGTTACATGGCAGGGGGAACGAATTCACCCCTCCACTTT.

The gene calls are TRBV11-3 and TRBJ2-5; 9 bases line up with TRBD1. Trimming at V came to 5 bases and at J to 5 bases, leaving 9 bases not matched to a gene. Germline loops: CDR1 SGHNT, CDR2 YENEEA. This CDR3 comprises 15 residues. Written as DNA, the CDR3 is TGTGCCAGCAGCCTAGGAACAGGGGGCGTCGAGACCCAGTACTTC. Translation gives CASSLGTGGVETQYF.

The chain employs TRBV3-1 (or the pseudogene TRBV3-2) and TRBJ1-2; possibly TRBD1 for D (5 bases). CDR1 and CDR2 from the germline V gene are LGHDT and YNNKEL (reference sequence). Trimming stripped 0 bases from V and 4 bases from J, with 12 bases between. This CDR3 is 15 amino acids long. CDR3 nucleotide sequence: TGTGCCAGCAGCCAAGAAGATAGCAGGGTCTATGGCTACACCTTC. It codes for CASSQEDSRVYGYTF.

J is TRBJ2-1 and V is TRBV29-1; maybe TRBD2 (6 bases). With 5 bases removed from V and 0 bases from J, the gap between germline ends came to 14 bases. The CDR3 runs to 15 residues. Germline lookup yields CDR1 SQVTM and CDR2 ANQGSEA. The CDR3: CSVSGTLSSYNEQFF. The CDR3 DNA reads TGCAGCGTTTCCGGGACTCTTAGCTCCTACAATGAGCAGTTCTTC.

This clone came up a few times. Other nucleotide sequences from this sample produce the same CDR3. The genes are TRBV28 and TRBJ1-2; D remains unclear. The length of the CDR3 is 14 residues. Between the trimmed V and J ends, which lost 2 bases and 5 bases, there was a span of 12 bases. Germline CDR1 reads MDHEN; CDR2 reads SYDVKM. The CDR3 bases are TGTGCCAGCAGTTTAGGGCAAGGATCTTATGGCTACACCTTC. Its protein product is CASSLGQGSYGYTF.

V gene TRBV28 combines with J gene TRBJ2-2, with 7 bases fitting TRBD2. The V gene end was trimmed by 3 bases and the J gene end by 3 bases; junction bases not matched to a gene: 4. CDR1 is MDHEN, CDR2 SYDVKM, per germline. CDR3 length equals 15 residues. The CDR3 bases are TGTGCCAGCAGTTTCGGGGGGAGGGACACCGGGGAGCTGTTTTTT. This sequence encodes CASSFGGRDTGELFF.

This chain joins TRBV7-6 and TRBJ1-6; the match to TRBD1 covers 8 bases. This CDR3 region has 13 residues. CDR1 is SGHVS, CDR2 FNYEAQ, per germline. The V gene end was trimmed by 8 bases and the J gene end by 8 bases; junction bases not matched to a gene: 5. The CDR3 reads CASRTGMDSPLHF. In DNA, the CDR3 is TGTGCCAGCCGGACAGGGATGGATTCACCCCTCCACTTT.

The chain uses TRBV5-5 and TRBJ1-5; 9 bases align to TRBD1. The CDR3 loop spans 16 amino acids. Trimming at V came to 4 bases and at J to 0 bases, leaving 5 bases not matched to a gene. Germline V gene sequence: CDR1 SGHKS, CDR2 YYEKEE (reference sequence). CDR3 protein: CASSREQGASNQPQHF. CDR3 bases: TGTGCCAGCAGCAGAGAACAGGGGGCTAGCAATCAGCCCCAGCATTTT. The full variable domain, with the rest looked up from reference TRBV5-5 and TRBJ1-5, is DAGVTQSPTHLIKTRGQQVTLRCSPISGHKSVSWYQQVLGQGPQFIFQYYEKEERGRGNFPDRFSARQFPNYSSELNVNALLLGDSALYLCASSREQGASNQPQHFGDGTRLSIL.

CDR3 nucleotides: TGTGCCTGGAGCGTTGGACCAGGGTCGTTTGGCTACACCTTC. It yields the protein CAWSVGPGSFGYTF. The genes are TRBV30 and TRBJ1-2; D may be TRBD1 (5 bases). The CDR3 loop spans 14 amino acids. Per germline, CDR1 GTSNPN and CDR2 SVGIG (reference sequence). The V gene lost 3 bases and the J gene lost 7 bases, with 18 bases spanning the gap.

V usage is TRBV28 and J usage is TRBJ1-5; D is ambiguous. CDR1 is MDHEN and CDR2 is SYDVKM in the germline V gene. The CDR3 sequence is 13 residues long. Trimming cost V 2 bases and J 4 bases, with 6 bases left between them. The CDR3 sequence is CASSLQTNQPQHF. Written as DNA, the CDR3 is TGTGCCAGCAGTTTACAGACTAATCAGCCCCAGCATTTT.

The chain carries TRBV2 and TRBJ1-4; D is perhaps TRBD1 (5 bases). The germline V and J ends were trimmed by 3 bases and 8 bases, with 10 bases remaining between them. CDR1 is SNHLY and CDR2 is FYNNEI in the germline V gene. The CDR3 sequence is 13 residues long. This chain's CDR3 is CASSDGEGEKLFF. The CDR3, as DNA: TGTGCCAGCAGTGATGGGGAGGGGGAAAAACTGTTTTTT.